These 7 T cell receptor beta chains came from one sample sequenced in a study of regulatory T cells in long-lasting Graves disease. Time point indicated: newly diagnosed GD, antithyroid drugs for less than 3 months. PBMCs were the source of the RNA used for TCR sequencing. TCR beta libraries were built with iRepertoire HTBI primers and Arm-PCR of CDR3 regions. TCRdb re-derived calls from the multiplex PCR reads in MiXCR, one entry per CDR3 protein. The table records 530,000 or so distinct CDR3 sequences, about 15% of them present only once. This same sample was also taken into another study, of T cells in Graves' hyperthyroidism and ophthalmopathy.

The sample consisted of peripheral blood mononuclear cells (PBMCs), taken at new diagnosis, from a patient treated with antithyroid drugs. The source is a man aged 18 to 30 with Graves disease.

This clonotype was observed at least ten times. The V and J genes are TRBV5-8 and TRBJ1-1, with 9 bases that match TRBD1. This CDR3 is 15 amino acids long. Unmatched junction bases numbered 8, after V lost 4 bases and J lost 4 bases. Germline V lookup: CDR1 SGHTS, CDR2 YDEGEE. In DNA form, the CDR3 reads TGTGCCAGCAGCGTCGCCGGGACAGGGAGCACTGAAGCTTTCTTT. Translating it yields CASSVAGTGSTEAFF. The full variable domain, rest sourced from reference TRBV5-8 and TRBJ1-1, is EAGVTQSPTHLIKTRGQQATLRCSPISGHTSVYWYQQALGLGLQFLLWYDEGEERNRGNFPPRFSGRQFPNYSSELNVNALELEDSALYLCASSVAGTGSTEAFFGQGTRLTVV.

This clonotype has a handful of counts. V is TRBV11-2 and J is TRBJ2-1; 9 bases match TRBD2. V lost 4 bases and J lost 8; bases outside the gene matches: 3. In germline, CDR1 is SGHAT, CDR2 FQNNGV. CDR3 length equals 13 residues. The CDR3 loop reads CASSSRLADEQFF. CDR3 bases: TGTGCCAGCAGCTCTAGACTAGCGGATGAGCAGTTCTTC.

CDR3 loop: CASSYLGTDCNEQFF. As DNA, the CDR3 is TGTGCCAGCAGTTACCTGGGGACTGACTGCAATGAGCAGTTCTTC. The V gene is TRBV6-2 or TRBV6-3, the J gene TRBJ2-1; D may be TRBD2 (6 bases). Germline CDR1 MNHEY, CDR2 SVGEGT. There are 15 residues in the CDR3. Trimming took off 2 bases at V and 6 bases at J, with 14 bases between the two ends.

This clonotype has a count of ten or more. This chain links TRBV11-2 with TRBJ2-7, with 12 bases matching TRBD2. CDR3 length: 17 amino acids. J lost 6 bases, V lost 9 bases, and 18 bases had no gene match. The V gene's germline CDR1 is SGHAT and CDR2 FQNNGV. The CDR3 DNA follows: TGTGCCAGTATGAAAGAGGGACTAGCGGGTACTCCTGGCGAGCAGTACTTC. The encoded protein is CASMKEGLAGTPGEQYF.

The sample holds a few counts of this clonotype. The chain uses TRBV6-1 and TRBJ1-2; no clear D. Germline V gene lookup returns CDR1 MNHNS and CDR2 SASEGT. The CDR3 runs 14 residues. V was cut by 1 base and J by 0 bases, with 6 bases left in between. CDR3 nucleotide sequence: TGTGCCAGCAGTGAAGAGTTAGCTAACTATGGCTACACCTTC. Amino acids: CASSEELANYGYTF.

This clonotype was seen a few times. The rearrangement joins TRBV27 to TRBJ2-1, with D unclear. Trimming took 5 bases from V and 7 from J, leaving 12 bases between them. Germline V gene sequence: CDR1 MNHEY, CDR2 SMNVEV (reference sequence). The CDR3 contains 13 residues. CDR3 residues: CASSPAPWNEQFF. The DNA of the CDR3 is TGTGCCAGCAGTCCGGCCCCCTGGAATGAGCAGTTCTTC.

This chain links TRBV27 with TRBJ2-7; D is perhaps TRBD1 (5 bases). The CDR3 loop spans 15 amino acids. Germline CDR1 MNHEY, CDR2 SMNVEV (reference sequence). V lost 7 bases, J lost 2 bases, and 18 bases lay in between. The CDR3 region has the DNA TGTGCCAGCAAATCAATCGGGTCGGACACCTACGAGCAGTACTTC. As protein: CASKSIGSDTYEQYF.